This TCR beta chain comes out of a study of blood T cell repertoires in COVID-19 (dated by TCRdb to 2020 to 2021). For the wider study: Samples covering the acute and convalescent phases of COVID-19 were provided by collaborators in the United States, Italy and Spain. The prospective study material was composed of cDNA or gDNA derived from T cells, B-cell-depleted T cells, or PBMCs. The dataset comprised deeply sampled blood TCRbeta repertoires from subjects exposed to, actively infected with, or recovered from COVID-19. The repertoires were released in a freely available public database meant as a resource for research on the immune response to SARS-CoV-2. Samples came from the ongoing ImmuneRACE study (first 160 participants) plus 1,254 subjects from 6 global collaborators. The sample metadata nearly always contained a de-identified subject ID, COVID-19 status, age in years and sex. Where available, HLA class I and class II types were taken from metadata supplied by the sample provider and were not determined by assay-based typing.

Collaborating institutions collected whole blood in K2EDTA tubes following their own protocols. For TCRbeta analysis, collaborators shipped samples as frozen whole blood, isolated PBMCs, or DNA extracted from either of those sample types. Findings and caveats that apply to the study as a whole: How much clinical and demographic metadata was included differed by source and by participant, and the metadata was provided uncurated.

TCRbeta CDR3 regions were amplified from genomic DNA using the immunoSEQ Assay, a bias-controlled multiplex PCR. The study's own analysis went as follows. Nucleated cell counts per sample were estimated from amplification of reference gene primers within the assay. Sequence reads were collapsed and filtered to measure the absolute abundance of every unique TCRbeta CDR3 rearrangement. For each sample, productive Simpson clonality was calculated as the square root of Simpson's diversity index over productive rearrangements. TCRdb stores this immuneACCESS table with in-frame sequences only. Part of the clones is absent; in the studies checked, under half of the shortfall reflects unresolved V genes, and no reason is known for the rest. D and trimming come from the DNA, and the V and J calls and clone size come from that table. The table for this sample lists 95,000 to 110,000 clones; roughly 90% of them were counted only once. The biggest ten clones account for roughly 6% of the sample.

Trimming takes 4 bases off V and 7 bases off J; junction bases not matched to a gene: 7. CDR1 is given as SGDLS and CDR2 as YYNGEE, both from the germline V gene. Inclusive of the bounding cysteine and phenylalanine, the CDR3 is 14 residues long. Only the CDR3 DNA is retained, 42 bases long and in frame from the first base. About this clone: The antigen this receptor binds is unknown. No per-base quality is available; no much larger clone lies one base away.

The chain couples TRBV9 to TRBJ2-1, with 8 junctional bases fitting TRBD1. The sample taken for sequencing was peripheral blood. This TCR derives from a human donor in a cohort sampled during active COVID-19. The CDR3 amino acid sequence is: CASSTQTGENEQFF. DNA sequence: TGTGCCAGCAGCACCCAGACAGGGGAAAATGAGCAGTTCTTC.